The 20 T cell receptor beta chains presented below share a single source sample, sequenced in a study of blood T cell repertoires in COVID-19. Using immunoSEQ multiplex PCR, the repertoire was profiled, and TCRdb retains in-frame clones only, with some absent. This sample has some 270,000 clones, with 70% to 90% found just once. The sample was PBMCs or T cells enriched from blood (not recorded which). These receptors all come from a woman younger than 45 with acute COVID-19.

Note on this clone: This same CDR3 is encoded by further DNA sequences in the sample. The chain employs TRBV7-2 and TRBJ2-3, with 9 positions matching TRBD2. Germline lookup yields CDR1 SGHTA and CDR2 FQGNSA. The length of the CDR3 is 15 residues. J gave up 4 bases and V 0 bases, and 2 bases lay outside the gene matches. DNA of the CDR3: TGTGCCAGCAGCTTAGCGGGACTAGCATCAGATACGCAGTATTTT. The encoded protein is CASSLAGLASDTQYF.

This sequence joins TRBV19 and TRBJ2-1, with 7 bases fitting TRBD1. V gave up 6 bases and J gave up 6 bases; unmatched junction bases: 8. The CDR3 sequence is 14 residues long. Per germline, CDR1 LNHDA and CDR2 SQIVND (reference sequence). The CDR3 DNA reads TGTGCCAGTAGCCGGGACAGTTCGGTCAATGAGCAGTTCTTC. This sequence encodes CASSRDSSVNEQFF.

CDR3 coding DNA: TGCAGCGCATCATCGATACCGGGACAGGGGGCGGGAAAACTGTTTTTT. This encodes CSASSIPGQGAGKLFF. The genes are TRBV29-1 and TRBJ1-4, with 12 bases fitting TRBD1. This CDR3 region has 16 residues. Per the germline V gene, CDR1 is SQVTM and CDR2 is ANQGSEA. Trimming removed 7 bases from V and 10 bases from J; junction bases left unmatched: 16.

This chain links TRBV5-4 with TRBJ2-3; a possible D gene is TRBD2 (5 bases). Germline CDR1 reads SGHNT; CDR2 reads YYREEE (reference sequence). There are 12 residues in the CDR3. Trimming left V 1 base short and J 8 bases short, with 8 bases between. CDR3 loop: CASSLREATQYF. Here the CDR3 DNA reads TGTGCCAGCAGCTTGCGGGAAGCTACGCAGTATTTT. Full variable domain (remainder filled in from reference TRBV5-4 and TRBJ2-3): ETGVTQSPTHLIKTRGQQVTLRCSSQSGHNTVSWYQQALGQGPQFIFQYYREEENGRGNFPPRFSGLQFPNYSSELNVNALELDDSALYLCASSLREATQYFGPGTRLTVL.

J is TRBJ2-2 and V is TRBV9, with TRBD2 identical over 14 bases. The germline CDR1 and CDR2 sequences are SGDLS and YYNGEE. The junction had 11 bases not matched to a gene; V was cut back by 3 bases and J by 4 bases. CDR3 length: 19 amino acids. The CDR3 region has the DNA TGTGCCAGCAGCGGAGCCCAACCGGGACTAGCGGGAGTCACCGGGGAGCTGTTTTTT. Translated: CASSGAQPGLAGVTGELFF. Full variable domain (rest looked up from reference TRBV9 and TRBJ2-2): DSGVTQTPKHLITATGQRVTLRCSPRSGDLSVYWYQQSLDQGLQFLIQYYNGEERAKGNILERFSAQQFPDLHSELNLSSLELGDSALYFCASSGAQPGLAGVTGELFFGEGSRLTVL.

The chain is built from TRBV5-1 and TRBJ2-1; possible D gene TRBD1, 5 bases. V lost 6 bases, J lost 5 bases, and 15 bases lay in between. The CDR3 is made up of 14 amino acids. Germline-derived CDR1 and CDR2 are SGHRS and YFSETQ. CDR3 sequence reads: CASTLGRADNEQFF. The DNA for the CDR3 is TGCGCCAGCACGTTGGGCAGGGCAGACAATGAGCAGTTCTTC.

The V and J genes are TRBV4-1 and TRBJ1-3; 7 bases are a match to TRBD1. The V and J ends lost 1 base and 2 bases, in that order; junction bases with no gene match: 5. Germline CDR1 is MGHRA and CDR2 is YSYEKL. The CDR3 sequence is 16 residues long. Here the CDR3 DNA reads TGCGCCAGCAGCCAAGGACAGGGACCTACTGGAAACACCATATATTTT. This encodes CASSQGQGPTGNTIYF.

The chain carries TRBV27 and TRBJ1-4, with D perhaps TRBD1 (5 bases). The germline gives CDR1 MNHEY, CDR2 SMNVEV (reference sequence). V dropped 2 bases and J dropped 5 bases, with 15 bases sitting between them. There are 16 residues in the CDR3. DNA for the CDR3: TGTGCCAGCAGTTTAGGATACAGGTTACAGAATGAAAAACTGTTTTTT. Its translation: CASSLGYRLQNEKLFF.

V is TRBV7-6 and J is TRBJ2-5; 7 bases align to TRBD1. In germline, CDR1 is SGHVS, CDR2 FNYEAQ. The CDR3 covers 14 residues. After removal of 5 bases from V and 4 bases from J, the junction contained 7 bases not matched to a gene. For the CDR3, the DNA is TGTGCCAGCAGCCCACGACAGGGCGGAGAGACCCAGTACTTC. Its protein product is CASSPRQGGETQYF.

Remarks on this clone: The identical CDR3 is also encoded by other nucleotide sequences in the sample. The genes are TRBV18 and TRBJ1-4; 7 bases match TRBD1. CDR1 and CDR2 (germline): KGHSH, LQKENI. This CDR3 has 14 amino acids. V shed 3 bases, J shed 3 bases, and the junction held 1 base outside the gene matches. The CDR3 nucleotides are TGTGCCAGCTCACCCGGGACAGCTAATGAAAAACTGTTTTTT. It is translated as CASSPGTANEKLFF.

V is TRBV28 and J is TRBJ2-1; 9 nucleotides match TRBD2. Germline V gene sequence: CDR1 MDHEN, CDR2 SYDVKM. J gave up 4 bases and V 9 bases, and 10 bases lay outside the gene matches. The CDR3 sequence is 15 residues long. DNA of the CDR3: TGTGCCAGTGCGGCGGTAGCGGGAGATTACAATGAGCAGTTCTTC. It is translated as CASAAVAGDYNEQFF.

The chain recombines TRBV5-4 with TRBJ2-2, with 11 nucleotides matching TRBD2. From germline, CDR1 is SGHNT and CDR2 YYREEE (reference sequence). The length of the CDR3 is 16 residues. J was trimmed by 6 bases and V by 2 bases; bases with no gene match: 6. The CDR3, as DNA: TGTGCCAGCAGCTTTACCCTAGCGGGAGGCCCCGGGGAGCTGTTTTTT. Translated: CASSFTLAGGPGELFF.

V and J are TRBV11-2 and TRBJ1-5; TRBD1 is a possible D gene (5 bases). The germline gives CDR1 SGHAT, CDR2 FQNNGV. CDR3 length: 15 amino acids. Trimming shortened V by 4 bases and J by 2 bases, and 12 bases separated the two germline ends. The CDR3 loop is CASSSQEGGNQPQHF. The CDR3, as DNA: TGTGCCAGCAGCTCCCAAGAAGGGGGCAATCAGCCCCAGCATTTT.

The rearrangement uses TRBV6-2 or TRBV6-3 and TRBJ1-2, with D perhaps matching TRBD1 (6 bases). Germline V CDR1 and CDR2: MNHEY, SVGEGT. V was trimmed by 6 bases and J by 2 bases, leaving 10 bases between them. The CDR3 has 13 amino acids. The CDR3: CASSRTENYGYTF. CDR3 in DNA: TGTGCCAGCAGCCGGACAGAGAACTATGGCTACACCTTC.

The rearrangement joins TRBV2 to TRBJ2-7, with TRBD2 matching 11 bases. The CDR3 consists of 15 residues. The germline gives CDR1 SNHLY, CDR2 FYNNEI. Trimming took 4 bases from V and 6 from J; bases not matched to a gene: 8. The CDR3 is CASSGLAGSLGEQYF. The CDR3 DNA reads as TGTGCCAGCAGTGGACTAGCGGGAAGTCTTGGCGAGCAGTACTTC.

The V gene is TRBV19, the J gene TRBJ2-1; 12 positions match TRBD2. Trimming removed 0 bases from V and 7 bases from J; junction bases left unmatched: 4. This CDR3 is built from 16 residues. Per the germline V gene, CDR1 is LNHDA and CDR2 is SQIVND (reference sequence). In nucleotides, the CDR3 is TGTGCCAGTAGTATAGATGGAGGACTAGCGGGAAATGAGCAGTTCTTC. The encoded protein is CASSIDGGLAGNEQFF.

The chain joins TRBV11-2 to TRBJ2-7, with D perhaps matching TRBD1 (6 bases). Per the germline V gene, CDR1 is SGHAT and CDR2 is FQNNGV. V shed 5 bases and J shed 3 bases, with 14 bases lying between them. The CDR3 loop spans 14 amino acids. The CDR3 DNA reads TGTGCCAGCAGCCTACAAGTGGACAGCTACGAGCAGTACTTC. Translated, it gives CASSLQVDSYEQYF.

The rearrangement joins TRBV11-2 to TRBJ1-5, with a tentative D call TRBD1 (5 bases). V was cut by 5 bases and J by 4 bases, with 9 bases left in between. The CDR3 is made up of 13 amino acids. Germline V lookup: CDR1 SGHAT, CDR2 FQNNGV. The chain's CDR3 is CASSLRGNQPQHF. The CDR3 DNA is TGTGCCAGCAGCCTAAGGGGTAATCAGCCCCAGCATTTT.

This clone was counted only a few times. The chain recombines TRBV19 with TRBJ1-5; perhaps TRBD1 as D (5 bases). The V gene's germline CDR1 is LNHDA and CDR2 SQIVND (reference sequence). CDR3 length: 14 residues. Trimming removed 6 bases at V and 6 bases at J, with 15 bases between. CDR3 DNA: TGTGCCAGTAGCCTCTTGGAGGGGCGTCAGCCCCAGCATTTT. It encodes CASSLLEGRQPQHF.

This chain joins TRBV10-1 and TRBJ2-1, with no clear D. V dropped 6 bases and J dropped 7 bases, with 16 bases sitting between them. The CDR3 spans 14 residues. The germline V gene encodes CDR1 WNHNN and CDR2 SYGVQD (reference sequence). CDR3 in amino acids: CASSEVGVMNEQFF. CDR3 nucleotide sequence: TGCGCCAGCAGCGAAGTTGGAGTTATGAATGAGCAGTTCTTC.